This TCR beta chain was sequenced for a study of cytomegalovirus exposure and HLA in healthy donors (dated by TCRdb to the late 2010s). Regarding the study in general: According to an earlier analysis of several hundred of the donors, 150 million to 200 million T cells yielded some 120 million unique TCR beta sequences and approximately 280 Gb of sequence data. Both class I and class II loci were covered by HLA typing, at four-digit resolution. To predict cytomegalovirus infection status, the study combined high-throughput TCR immunosequencing, statistical association of individual TCRs with disease status, and machine learning. An earlier analysis of 587 of the donors applied high-throughput TCR beta sequencing to assess whether each TCR beta V gene segment acted as functional or pseudogenic. Across approximately 400 genotyped donors of the cohort, an average of approximately 240,000 unique TCR beta nucleotide sequences per donor were sequenced, and roughly 20% of those sequences were non-productive. A few DR-DQ haplotypes were treated as single units for association and clustering because of strong linkage in the cohort. To study patterns of TCR occurrence, a later analysis re-analyzed previously published TCR beta repertoires from more than 550 donors and added high-resolution HLA genotyping. Every repertoire in the discovery cohort had been generated on one and the same sequencing platform. Using immunosequencing, the study profiled T cell repertoires from 640 or so subjects and related those repertoires to cytomegalovirus serostatus. In the later analysis, no new phenotypic data were used to find candidate immune exposures; instead, reliance was placed on TCR beta sequences and their occurrence across donors. Donor age, sex, ethnicity and CMV serostatus were compiled together with the repertoire data. Genome-wide SNP genotypes for about three fifths of the roughly 670 donors were used in a later genetic analysis, which treated that subset as a discovery cohort. Along with the roughly 610-subject first cohort, a separate validation cohort of over a hundred different subjects was used. The number of donors typed differed by locus, with 629-630 for A, B, C, DRB1 and DQB1, around 500 for DQA1, over 600 for DPA1, and around 450 for DPB1. The study aimed to test whether signatures of past pathogen exposure could be identified by cataloging public T cell receptors. Of the 398 genotyped donors, 81% were placed in the genetic ancestry cluster associated with self-reported Caucasian donors. An early release covering approximately 600 HLA-typed donors comprised about 300 gigabases of sequencing data and roughly 85 million unique TCR sequences.

The table lists this clone with a few counts. This clone's antigen is unknown. No quality values exist for individual bases; no much larger clone is one base distant. The CDR3 holds 14 amino acids from the cysteine to the phenylalanine. Only the CDR3 DNA stays, 42 bases, in frame from base 1. V is cut by 3 bases and J by 2 bases, and the space between the germline ends is 9 bases. CDR1 SGHRS and CDR2 YFSETQ are derived from the germline V gene. Library preparation was by the immunoSEQ multiplex PCR assay. The multiplex PCR relied on a mix of 60 forward primers for TCR Vbeta segments and 13 reverse primers for TCR Jbeta segments. The CDR3 region of rearranged TCR beta genes was amplified from genomic DNA by a multiplex PCR assay. The amplified TCR beta libraries were sequenced on the Illumina HiSeq System as 87-base-pair reads. The authors processed their data as follows. A later analysis counted some 80 million unique TCR beta chains across the 600 to 850 repertoires, and 9.5 million to 11 million of these chains were shared by at least two donors. Raw reads were error-corrected and collapsed into unique sequences with a nearest-neighbor algorithm that merged closely related sequences to remove PCR and sequencing errors. V, D and J gene segments were assigned by aligning CDR3 sequences to IMGT reference sequences. For a sequence to be retained, a match of at least six nucleotides was required to both a V gene segment and a J gene segment. A rearrangement was called productive if the CDR3 had no stop codons and remained in frame with V and J, and every other rearrangement was called non-productive. CDR3 was defined by IMGT convention, running from the second conserved V-encoded cysteine to the conserved J-encoded phenylalanine. The earlier analysis of about 530 of the donors excluded any sequence lacking an unambiguous match to a single V gene segment. An earlier analysis of 587 of the donors classified V segments as functional when productive rearrangements were above 56.7% and as segregating when the standard deviation between donors was above 5%. A statistical classification framework was developed to diagnose cytomegalovirus status using the catalog of TCR beta chain sequences. V and J gene assignment, in a later analysis, came from comparing TCR nucleotide sequences with IMGT/GENE-DB human TR gene sequences. Using the TCRdist pipeline, a later analysis assigned CDR3 sequences along with most-parsimonious VDJ recombination scenarios. A later analysis defined each TCR beta chain by its CDR3 amino acid sequence plus V-gene family, and excluded reads lacking a unique V-gene family. A later analysis removed 550 to 700 highly shared, low-generation-probability nucleotide sequences to deal with suspected cross-contamination and a sequencing artifact. In a later analysis, a clonal expansion index was calculated for each public chain from normalized within-repertoire ranks of inferred template counts. Generation probabilities in a later analysis came from a VDJ recombination model fitted to out-of-frame rearrangements, and those results were checked against IGoR. In a later analysis, hypergeometric tests were used to score TCR-TCR, TCR-HLA and TCR-CMV co-occurrence, with a repertoire-size bias correction applied to TCR pairs. In a later analysis, false discovery rates were estimated by permuting HLA or CMV assignments 20 times. A later analysis grouped co-occurring TCRs with DBSCAN, adding TCRdist sequence similarity when clustering within HLA-allele-positive subsets. For co-occurrence clustering, repertoires with fewer than 30,000 or more than 120,000 public chains were excluded, along with a handful of repertoires with anomalous nucleotide sharing. TCRdb re-hosts the immuneACCESS table, in-frame sequences only. Its copies lack some clones; in the studies checked, an unresolved V gene accounts for under half of them, and the cause for the rest is not known. The DNA gave D and trimming, while V, J and clone size come from that table. The sample table shows 220,000 or so clones, and approximately 80% are seen once. Roughly 1.6% of the sample rests with the top ten.

The cohort was made up of 666 healthy bone marrow donors. All cohort members were sampled while nominally healthy, although unrecorded immune exposures were likely present. The donor tested CMV seronegative, placing the donor among the roughly 340 seronegative members of the cohort. Every donor gave a peripheral blood sample, and the peripheral blood mononuclear cells from that sample were used for TCR beta sequencing. Genomic DNA extraction from the blood cell samples was performed with the Qiagen DNeasy Blood Extraction Kit. General study outcomes and caveats: The cohort was sequenced for TCR beta chains only, and without alpha or paired-chain data the features that could be detected were limited. In a later analysis, several top co-occurrence clusters were reported to appear linked to parvovirus B19, influenza, CMV and Epstein-Barr virus. In a later analysis, TCR association rates were found to vary across HLA loci, with the most associated TCRs seen for DRB1 alleles and the fewest for HLA-C alleles. Broadly in line with IMGT annotations, most TCR beta V segments showed up in productive rearrangements about 87% or about 30% of the time in an earlier analysis of under 700 of the donors. Correlated functional status among segregating V segments might be attributable to linkage disequilibrium, but an unknown experimental factor could not be ruled out. A later analysis found that HLA-associated TCR beta chains were more clonally expanded and had lower generation probabilities than equally common non-associated chains. Because counts were too low, some 17 rarely observed V segments, including chromosome 9 orphons, were excluded from the earlier analysis of fewer than 650 of the donors. The study listed 164 TCR beta chains as associated with cytomegalovirus. A further reported finding was that TCR beta sequences accurately predicted the HLA-A and HLA-B alleles for most subjects in the first cohort. In vitro tests confirmed that a few of the cytomegalovirus-associated TCR beta chains recognize cytomegalovirus antigens. Compared with the roughly 600-donor mean, donors in an Asian-associated ancestry cluster had fewer N-insertions in productive TCRs, according to a later genetic analysis. Specific HLA alleles were associated with 15,000 to 20,000 TCR beta sequences at a false discovery rate of 0.05 in a later analysis. While some public TCRs were present in many individuals, most TCR sequences turned up only very rarely across donors. The classifier was reported to diagnose cytomegalovirus status with high specificity and sensitivity in both the original cohort and the validation cohort. A cluster of highly shared sequence variants was judged likely to represent a technical artifact of the sequencing pipeline. According to a later analysis, most CMV-associated TCR beta chains appeared to be HLA-restricted, and the HLA associations seemed to be driven largely by CMV exposure. The authors suggested that the approach could potentially be extended to other disease states and immunological phenotypes. Immune exposure information for the cohort was limited to CMV serostatus. Because the 87-base-pair reads could not distinguish some IMGT-functional V segments, including TRBV6-2 and TRBV6-3, those segments were excluded. Because some donors lacked HLA typing at each locus, the association tests relied only on the typed subset. Sequencing depth was assumed to be roughly uniform across donors in the presence/absence analyses, though that assumption may not hold. Assigning TCR associations to individual alleles was difficult when HLA alleles, especially DR and DQ, strongly co-occurred. A later genetic analysis associated a missense DCLRE1C variant with V-gene and J-gene trimming of TCR beta chains, and an independent cohort replicated the association.

The sample consisted of PBMCs. This receptor was identified in a man aged 50 to 60 in good health and CMV-seronegative. The chain couples TRBV5-1 to TRBJ2-1; perhaps TRBD1 is the D gene, with 6 bases matching. The CDR3 region reads CASSYGQTYNEQFF. The nucleotides are TGCGCCAGCAGCTACGGACAGACCTACAATGAGCAGTTCTTC. The variable domain in full, with residues beyond the CDR3 obtained from the reference TRBV5-1 and TRBJ2-1 genes, is KAGVTQTPRYLIKTRGQQVTLSCSPISGHRSVSWYQQTPGQGLQFLFEYFSETQRNKGNFPGRFSGRQFSNSRSEMNVSTLELGDSALYLCASSYGQTYNEQFFGPGTRLTVL.